A single sample gave rise to the 4 T cell receptor beta chains below, sequenced in a study of T-cell reconstitution after alpha-beta-depleted transplantation in children. Unique molecular identifiers were incorporated when the TCRbeta library was constructed. TCRdb used MiXCR to reprocess the PCR reads, holding one entry per CDR3 protein. Of some 260,000 distinct CDR3 sequences in the sample, around 25% are singletons; the top ten hold more than 4.5%. The sample in question was PBMCs, mostly from graft donor cells, obtained 360 days after TCRalphabeta/CD19-depleted stem cell transplant. All receptors derive from a female patient aged 2-10 years who had a stem cell transplant for congenital amegakaryocytic thrombocytopenia, so the T cells may come from the graft donor.

V gene TRBV24-1 combines with J gene TRBJ2-5; unclear D gene. This CDR3 has 12 residues. V lost 7 bases to trimming and J lost 5 bases, with 10 bases between them. Germline V gives CDR1 KGHDR, CDR2 SFDVKD. CDR3 sequence reads: CATSIGVETQYF. CDR3 coding DNA: TGTGCCACCAGCATAGGCGTGGAGACCCAGTACTTC.

The gene calls are TRBV28 and TRBJ2-1; 7 bases map to TRBD2. Germline trimming cut 3 bases from V and 2 bases from J; bases unmatched to any gene: 4. This CDR3 contains 15 residues. The germline CDR1 and CDR2 sequences are MDHEN and SYDVKM. The CDR3 sequence: CASSFRGETYNEQFF. CDR3 coding DNA: TGTGCCAGCAGTTTCCGGGGGGAAACCTACAATGAGCAGTTCTTC.

In this sample, this clonotype turned up a few times. The genes are TRBV4-1 and TRBJ1-1; 7 bases agree with TRBD1. The CDR3 consists of 17 residues. V lost 4 bases, J lost 6 bases, and 17 bases stayed unmatched. CDR1 is MGHRA, CDR2 YSYEKL, per germline. CDR3 in amino acids: CASSPVGTYRGEPEAFF. As DNA, the CDR3 is TGCGCCAGCAGCCCAGTTGGCACCTACAGGGGAGAACCTGAAGCTTTCTTT.

Here the CDR3 DNA reads TGCAGTGCTAGACAGACTTTGAACACTGAAGCTTTCTTT. Translated, it gives CSARQTLNTEAFF. The genes are TRBV20-1 and TRBJ1-1; no clear D gene. Trimming removed 2 bases at V and 0 bases at J, with 7 bases between. CDR3 length: 13 amino acids. CDR1 and CDR2 from the germline V gene are DFQATT and SNEGSKA (reference sequence).